These 13 T cell receptor beta chains were sequenced from one sample in a study of blood T cells in healthy people across ages. Combining a sample-barcoded 5' primer with a J-beta primer mix, a second PCR ran for about 7 to 12 cycles. MiXCR, run by TCRdb on the 5' RACE reads, gives a single entry per CDR3 protein. The sample carries more than 900,000 distinct CDR3 sequences, around 29% recorded once. These data also featured in a second study, about T cells of mothers and their children.

Sequenced input: blood. All receptors come from a woman in her thirties or forties in good health.

About this clonotype: An end of the junction does not agree with germline; a read error may underlie this. This CDR3 reads CASSFGAGEYERYF. In DNA form, the CDR3 reads TGTGCCAGCAGCTTCGGAGCGGGGGAATACGAGCGGTACTTC. This chain uses TRBV5-6 with TRBJ2-7; 8 bases align to TRBD2. The V gene's germline CDR1 is SGHDT and CDR2 YYEEEE. The CDR3 runs 14 residues.

This clonotype was recorded a few times. The CDR3: CSASTGWTAELYEQYF. CDR3 sequence (DNA): TGCAGTGCTTCTACAGGATGGACAGCTGAGCTCTACGAGCAGTACTTC. The chain recombines TRBV20-1 with TRBJ2-7, with TRBD1 as a possible D gene (6 bases). V dropped 5 bases and J dropped 3 bases, with 23 bases sitting between them. Germline V CDR1 and CDR2: DFQATT, SNEGSKA (reference sequence). There are 16 residues in the CDR3.

This clonotype was picked up a small number of times. The chain employs TRBV27 and TRBJ1-1, with 9 bases aligning to TRBD1. CDR3 length equals 15 residues. Trimming cost V 2 bases and J 4 bases; bases outside gene matches: 5. Germline CDR1 is MNHEY and CDR2 is SMNVEV (reference sequence). CDR3 sequence: CASSLNRGQSTEAFF. Written as DNA, the CDR3 is TGTGCCAGCAGTTTAAACAGGGGGCAGTCCACTGAAGCTTTCTTT.

This clonotype was observed once. At one end, the junction sequence differs from germline, possibly due to a read error. The chain employs TRBV25-1 and TRBJ2-5, with a possible D match to TRBD2 (6 bases). CDR1 is MGHDK and CDR2 is SYGVNS in the germline V gene. This CDR3 is 15 amino acids long. CDR3 coding DNA: TGTGCCAGCAGTGGAGGAGGGTTTGAGTCAGAGACCCGGTACTTC. Its protein is CASSGGGFESETRYF. The full variable domain, completed using reference TRBV25-1 and TRBJ2-5, is EADIYQTPRYLVIGTGKKITLECSQTMGHDKMYWYQQDPGMELHLIHYSYGVNSTEKGDLSSESTVSRIRTEHFPLTLESARPSHTSQYLCASSGGGFESETRYFGPGTRLLVL.

This clonotype came up many times. This chain connects TRBV20-1 to TRBJ2-3; D gene ambiguous. V shed 4 bases and J shed 3 bases, with 5 bases lying between them. Germline V lookup: CDR1 DFQATT, CDR2 SNEGSKA (reference sequence). The CDR3 spans 11 residues. The CDR3 spells CSAKRTDTQYF. The CDR3 DNA reads as TGCAGTGCTAAACGAACAGATACGCAGTATTTT.

As to this clonotype: It may be a read error: a sequence one base away is much more abundant. CDR3 loop: CSARCPGGAYGYTF. In nucleotides, the CDR3 is TGCAGTGCTAGATGCCCAGGGGGCGCTTATGGCTACACCTTC. The chain combines TRBV20-1 with TRBJ1-2; TRBD1 matches at 8 bases. Germline CDR1 reads DFQATT; CDR2 reads SNEGSKA (reference sequence). The V gene end was trimmed by 2 bases and the J gene end by 5 bases; junction bases not matched to a gene: 7. This CDR3 is 14 amino acids long.

This clonotype came up a few times. The junction departs from germline at one end; a sequencing error may be responsible. V is TRBV3-1 and J is TRBJ2-7; D tentatively fits TRBD1 or TRBD2 (6 bases each). From germline, CDR1 is LGHDT and CDR2 YNNKEL (reference sequence). The CDR3 runs to 14 residues. This CDR3 reads CASSQSGATYGQYF. Written as DNA, the CDR3 is TGTGCCAGCAGCCAATCGGGGGCCACCTACGGGCAGTACTTC.

In this sample, this clonotype turned up many times. J is TRBJ1-4 and V is TRBV5-1; D ambiguous. The CDR3 totals 14 residues. Germline values: CDR1 SGHRS, CDR2 YFSETQ. V lost 3 bases to trimming and J lost 4 bases, with 10 bases between them. The CDR3 DNA sequence: TGCGCCAGCAGCTCCATGGGCTTTAATGAAAAACTGTTTTTT. It yields the protein CASSSMGFNEKLFF. Full variable domain (outside the CDR3, taken from reference TRBV5-1 and TRBJ1-4): KAGVTQTPRYLIKTRGQQVTLSCSPISGHRSVSWYQQTPGQGLQFLFEYFSETQRNKGNFPGRFSGRQFSNSRSEMNVSTLELGDSALYLCASSSMGFNEKLFFGSGTQLSVL.

To note about this clonotype: A much larger clone lies one base from this, so it may be a read error. The genes are TRBV12-3 or TRBV12-4 and TRBJ2-7; D unclear. V lost 11 bases and J 0 bases, leaving 20 bases between the germline ends. The CDR3 consists of 15 residues. The CDR3 protein is CASQVGSKSSYEQYF. CDR3 nucleotide sequence: TGTGCCTCCCAGGTCGGCAGTAAAAGCTCCTACGAGCAGTACTTC.

This clonotype was detected many times. The gene calls are TRBV28 and TRBJ1-2; 7 nucleotides match TRBD1. The trim removed 8 bases at V and 4 bases at J, leaving 10 bases unmatched. This CDR3 contains 14 residues. CDR1 and CDR2 (germline): MDHEN, SYDVKM. CDR3 loop: CASFDGQAGYGYTF. CDR3 coding DNA: TGTGCCAGCTTCGACGGACAGGCAGGCTATGGCTACACCTTC.

The chain employs TRBV2 and TRBJ2-1, with 10 bases aligning to TRBD2. The germline CDR1 and CDR2 sequences are SNHLY and FYNNEI. Trimming removed 6 bases from V and 15 bases from J; junction bases left unmatched: 8. The CDR3 has 12 amino acids. The CDR3 DNA sequence: TGTGCCAGCAGGAGAGAAGCGGGGGGGCTGTTCTTC. Its protein product is CASRREAGGLFF.

This clonotype was found a few times. The chain carries TRBV4-3 and TRBJ2-3, with D uncertain. CDR3 length: 15 residues. From germline, CDR1 is LGHNA and CDR2 YSLEER. The germline V and J ends were trimmed by 6 bases and 7 bases, with 20 bases remaining between them. The CDR3 nucleotides are TGCGCCAGCAGGGAAACTTCCCTTAACATAAATACGCAGTATTTT. Its protein is CASRETSLNINTQYF.

This chain connects TRBV28 to TRBJ2-2; D possibly uses TRBD1 or TRBD2 (5 bases each). CDR3 length equals 15 residues. Germline V gives CDR1 MDHEN, CDR2 SYDVKM. V lost 8 bases and J lost 7, with 20 bases in between. CDR3 bases: TGTGCCAGCCGACATGCAGGGACGTTCAGCGGGGAGCTGTTTTTT. It specifies CASRHAGTFSGELFF.